The TCR beta chain under discussion was sequenced for a study of blood T cells in healthy people across ages. The study recruited healthy Caucasian donors from Russia who were aged about 6 to 90. The sample, roughly 9.1 milliliters of peripheral blood, was drawn from each donor. With respect to this clonotype: The antigen is undetermined.

Combining a sample-barcoded 5' primer with a J-beta primer mix, a second PCR ran for 7 to 11 cycles. Researchers report that a template-switch adaptor with 12 random nucleotides tagged each cDNA molecule. TCRdb processed the 5' RACE reads anew with MiXCR; each CDR3 protein has one entry. The sample holds roughly 500,000 distinct CDR3 sequences, 27% seen once. Study conclusions and caveats: There were more naive CD4+ cells and higher diversity in long-lived donors than in aged donors.

Sequencing input: blood. The source of this sequence is a woman in her 70s in good health.

CDR3 bases: TGTGCCAGCAGCTCCCGGGGGGCGGGGTACAATGAGCAGTTCTTC. This translates into CASSSRGAGYNEQFF. This chain connects TRBV3-1 to TRBJ2-1; D possibly corresponds to TRBD2 (7 bases). CDR1 and CDR2 from the germline V gene are LGHDT and YNNKEL (reference sequence). Trimming took 5 bases from V and 4 from J, leaving 15 bases between them. The CDR3 runs 15 residues.